This T cell receptor (beta chain) was found in a study of early T cells in non-severe SARS-CoV-2 infection. Study-level results: Missing private and CD4 specificities, VDJdb matching favored anti-spike CD8 responses.

V shed 6 bases and J shed 4 bases, with 22 bases lying between them. Germline assignment: CDR1 KGHSH and CDR2 LQKENI. The CDR3 sequence is 17 residues long. This clonotype was recorded many times. The target antigen is unknown. Unique molecular identifiers (one per individual cDNA molecule) were attached. TCRdb re-called the 5' RACE reads with MiXCR, one entry per CDR3 protein. The sample consists of 70,000 to 85,000 distinct CDR3 sequences, 9% to 13% of them appearing once. This chain uses TRBV18 with TRBJ2-1; a weak D match, TRBD2 (6 bases). The source is an adult who was a healthcare worker with PCR-confirmed SARS-CoV-2 infection or an uninfected control (not recorded which). Sequencing was performed on whole blood. CDR3 residues: CASSPGRVGIPYNEQFF. CDR3 bases: TGTGCCAGCTCTCCCGGGAGAGTAGGGATTCCTTACAATGAGCAGTTCTTC. The whole variable domain, remainder taken from reference TRBV18 and TRBJ2-1, is NAGVMQNPRHLVRRRGQEARLRCSPMKGHSHVYWYRQLPEEGLKFMVYLQKENIIDESGMPKERFSAEFPKEGPSILRIQQVVRGDSAAYFCASSPGRVGIPYNEQFFGPGTRLTVL.